A selection of T cell receptor beta chains follows, all from one sample in a study of T cell repertoires in cytomegalovirus infection. Each CDR3 protein gets one entry after TCRdb re-called the reads with MiXCR. The sample has some 150,000 distinct CDR3 sequences, roughly 32% seen once. These receptors' targets are unknown. The starting material was CD8+ T cells from cultured PBMCs, obtained from culture after CMV antigen stimulation. These TCRs come from a human donor in good health (CMV status not recorded). Some clones in this sample may be carry-over from other donors' samples. Each CDR3 is given with its conserved first and last residue. The order of the fields is V gene, CDR3 protein.

>TRBV27
CASTKHRDTLPLYGYTF
>TRBV7-2
CASSLGLAGGIQETQYF
>TRBV19
CASSISLDAYEQYF
>TRBV4-1
CASSQFEYVGAVGMFF
>TRBV20-1
CSARDPRAGVPTDTQYF
>TRBV2
CASSDFRDSSYEQYF
>TRBV7-3
CASSWTGSSYEQYF
>TRBV29-1
CSVVGGLAGDTQYF
>TRBV19
CASSIRTGVGQFF
>TRBV24-1
CATSEGSGASYNEQFF
>TRBV24-1
CATSGVRDNTGELFF
>TRBV27
CASSSHRPSGAYNEQFF
>TRBV5-4
CASSLGRDLWDNSPLHF
>TRBV20-1
CSARDLAGVGGEQFF
>TRBV2
CASRHSYEQYF
>TRBV6-9
CASRRSGGGAKNIQYF
>TRBV7-8
CASSPTWARGTGELFF
>TRBV4-1
CASSQPGLGNEQFF
>TRBV10-2
CASIQDRGPYGYTF
>TRBV28
CASSLPGTGAPYEQYF
>TRBV19
CASKIGQQNTEAFF
>TRBV7-9
CASSSPQAYEQYF
>TRBV12-3/TRBV12-4
CASSLVHSLETQYF
>TRBV12-5
CASGLLRDRPFF
>TRBV7-8
CASSLGWGLNEKLFF
>TRBV20-1
CSARDRGQINQPQHF
>TRBV19
CASTGPPKNIQYF
>TRBV27
CASGQAPDRSYTF
>TRBV6-6
CASSSSGTPLHF
>TRBV9
CASRPRLAGGPSTDTQYF
>TRBV2
CASSEASSGGEDTQYF
>TRBV27
CASSPTRVSMSSKAFF
>TRBV12-3/TRBV12-4
CASSLLQGYGYTF
>TRBV7-6
CASTLGTSGGAGTGELFF
>TRBV7-6
CASSLLGRSTDTQYF
>TRBV19
CASSMSDSYEQYF
>TRBV7-2
CASKKAPGGSGQETQYF
>TRBV6-1
CASSEGPNYEQYF
>TRBV6-5
CASSYGGGGTDTQYF
>TRBV6-5
CASSYGVDGTEAFF
>TRBV27
CASSPGQLKLTDTQYF
>TRBV7-2
CASSLKRNTEAFF
>TRBV2
CASSELPGAASPLHF
>TRBV5-4
CASSPGAGTEQFF
>TRBV9
CASSVATGGEQFF
>TRBV15
CATSRESRGAYEQFF
>TRBV28
CASSLLQGTTEAFF